This TCR beta chain was recorded in a study of cytomegalovirus exposure and HLA in healthy donors. Background on the study: Counted in an early data release were about 86 million unique TCRs from HLA-typed donors. Overall study findings and caveats: The study recorded more than 150 TCR beta chains that were cytomegalovirus-associated. A later analysis found most CMV-associated TCR beta chains apparently HLA-restricted. Under in vitro conditions, a few CMV-associated chains were confirmed as specific for CMV antigens.

13 Jbeta primers and 60 Vbeta primers were used for the PCR. Assay used: immunoSEQ multiplex PCR; TCRdb lists only in-frame clones, some missing. Its listing shows roughly 71,000 clones. Per the germline V gene, CDR1 is SNHLY and CDR2 is FYNNEI. V lost 5 bases and J 1 base, leaving 13 bases between the germline ends. The CDR3 is 15 residues long. Points on this clone: Its specificity is unknown.

This TCR came from a woman aged 40 to 50 in good health and CMV-seropositive. The chain carries TRBV2 and TRBJ2-3; possible D gene TRBD1, 6 bases. Material: PBMCs. CDR3 loop: CASSYRDIGTDTQYF. The DNA for the CDR3 is TGTGCCAGCAGTTACCGGGACATAGGCACAGATACGCAGTATTTT.